Below are 31 T cell receptor beta chains sequenced from a single sample in a study of T cell repertoires in cytomegalovirus infection. These receptors are not linked to any known antigen. TCRdb redid the calling of the reads with MiXCR, one entry per CDR3 protein. The sample includes 750,000 to 900,000 distinct CDR3 sequences, roughly 28% of them seen just once. The sequencing here drew on cultured CD8+ T cells from PBMCs, taken from culture after CMV antigen stimulation. All receptors come from a human donor in good health (CMV status not recorded). Some clones in this sample may be carry-over from other donors' samples.

J is TRBJ2-5 and V is TRBV6-1; D is possibly TRBD1 (5 bases). The CDR3 runs 18 residues. V dropped 8 bases and J dropped 2 bases, with 27 bases sitting between them. CDR1 is MNHNS and CDR2 is SASEGT in the germline V gene. The CDR3 DNA reads TGTGCCAGCCACCCATACAGGCTACCGTACCGCCAACAAGAGACCCAGTACTTC. Translating it yields CASHPYRLPYRQQETQYF.

The chain has TRBV11-2 and TRBJ2-1; the D is unclear. Trimming left V 4 bases short and J 6 bases short, with 7 bases between. There are 12 residues in the CDR3. CDR1 is SGHAT and CDR2 is FQNNGV in the germline V gene. The CDR3, as DNA: TGTGCCAGCAGCTCGGTAGTCAATGAGCAGTTCTTC. Translating gives CASSSVVNEQFF.

This clonotype was counted a few times. J is TRBJ1-1 and V is TRBV10-3; TRBD1 matches 7 bases. Germline values: CDR1 ENHRY, CDR2 SYGVKD. V shed 7 bases, J shed 11 bases, and the junction held 7 bases outside the gene matches. This CDR3 is built from 11 residues. The CDR3 is CAINEGQAAFF. The CDR3 DNA reads as TGTGCCATCAACGAAGGACAGGCGGCTTTCTTT.

This clonotype has only a few counts. J is TRBJ2-7 and V is TRBV15; no clear D. Germline-derived CDR1 and CDR2 are LNHNV and YYDKDF (reference sequence). This CDR3 has 13 residues. Trimming removed 4 bases from V and 0 bases from J, with 7 bases in between. CDR3 loop: CATSTRTSYEQYF. In DNA form, the CDR3 reads TGTGCCACCAGCACCCGAACCTCCTACGAGCAGTACTTC.

This clonotype was detected many times. The genes are TRBV7-6 and TRBJ2-5; the match to TRBD1 covers 9 bases. Trimming took 2 bases from V and 3 from J; bases not matched to a gene: 1. CDR1 SGHVS and CDR2 FNYEAQ come from the germline V gene. The CDR3 loop spans 14 amino acids. DNA of the CDR3: TGTGCCAGCAGCTTAAGACAGGGGGAAGAGACCCAGTACTTC. The encoded protein is CASSLRQGEETQYF. Drawing the rest from reference TRBV7-6 and TRBJ2-5, the complete variable domain is GAGVSQSPRYKVTKRGQDVALRCDPISGHVSLYWYRQALGQGPEFLTYFNYEAQQDKSGLPNDRFSAERPEGSISTLTIQRTEQRDSAMYRCASSLRQGEETQYFGPGTRLLVL.

The chain has TRBV6-8 and TRBJ2-1; TRBD2 matches at 10 bases. CDR1 is MNHGY and CDR2 is SAAAGT in the germline V gene. With 5 bases clipped from V and 8 bases from J, the junction kept 15 bases outside the gene matches. The CDR3 runs 17 residues. CDR3 in DNA: TGTGCCAGCAGTCCAATGGGACTAGCGAGGCCAAGGTATGAGCAGTTCTTC. This gives the protein CASSPMGLARPRYEQFF.

CDR3 amino acids: CASSGGLNEKLFF. CDR3 nucleotide sequence: TGTGCCAGCAGTGGCGGGCTTAATGAAAAACTGTTTTTT. The V call is TRBV12-3 or TRBV12-4, the J call TRBJ1-4; unclear D gene. Trimming shortened V by 5 bases and J by 4 bases, and 8 bases separated the two germline ends. There are 13 residues in the CDR3.

The table lists this clonotype with a few counts. The chain employs TRBV27 and TRBJ2-1, with D possibly TRBD1 on 5 matching bases. Germline lookup yields CDR1 MNHEY and CDR2 SMNVEV (reference sequence). The CDR3 loop spans 16 amino acids. The V end lost 6 bases, the J end lost 8 bases, and 23 bases lay between the germline ends. The CDR3 nucleotides are TGTGCCAGCAGCCCCCCCGGCAAAGGGGCAGGCGATGAGCAGTTCTTC. This translates into CASSPPGKGAGDEQFF.

V usage is TRBV10-3 and J usage is TRBJ2-2; D not certain. With 4 bases removed from V and 1 base from J, the gap between germline ends came to 10 bases. CDR3 length equals 15 residues. Germline assignment: CDR1 ENHRY and CDR2 SYGVKD. The CDR3 protein is CAISAGERNTGELFF. CDR3 sequence (DNA): TGTGCCATCAGTGCGGGTGAGAGGAACACCGGGGAGCTGTTTTTT.

The rearrangement joins TRBV7-6 to TRBJ1-2; D is unresolved. This CDR3 contains 13 residues. Trimming cost V 4 bases and J 0 bases, with 6 bases left between them. Per germline, CDR1 SGHVS and CDR2 FNYEAQ. In DNA, the CDR3 is TGTGCCAGCAGCTCCCATGCTAACTATGGCTACACCTTC. Translating gives CASSSHANYGYTF.

This clonotype was counted a few times. The J gene is TRBJ2-3, the V gene TRBV4-2, with 12 bases aligning to TRBD2. CDR1 and CDR2 from the germline V gene are LGHNA and YNFKEQ. V dropped 4 bases and J dropped 5; count of bases not matched to a gene: 7. This CDR3 comprises 16 residues. As DNA, the CDR3 is TGTGCCAGCAGCCCGAGGACTAGCGGGGAGGGAGATACGCAGTATTTT. It specifies CASSPRTSGEGDTQYF.

This chain links TRBV13 with TRBJ2-1; a possible D gene is TRBD2 (6 bases). In germline, CDR1 is PRHDT, CDR2 FYEKMQ (reference sequence). The CDR3 length is 16 residues. Trimming removed 5 bases at V and 0 bases at J, with 14 bases between. The CDR3 region is CASSGPTSSSYNEQFF. CDR3 bases: TGTGCCAGCAGCGGACCGACTAGTAGCTCCTACAATGAGCAGTTCTTC.

This clonotype was found many times. The J gene is TRBJ1-5, the V gene TRBV7-8; perhaps TRBD1 as D (5 bases). Germline V lookup: CDR1 SGHVS, CDR2 FQNEAQ. The ends were cut back, 1 base at V and 4 bases at J, with 11 bases in the middle. This CDR3 is 15 amino acids long. This CDR3 is CASSLEGTANQPQHF. Here the CDR3 DNA reads TGTGCCAGCAGCTTAGAGGGGACGGCAAATCAGCCCCAGCATTTT.

The chain carries TRBV27 and TRBJ1-6; unclear D gene. The CDR3 totals 18 residues. With 0 bases removed from V and 9 bases from J, the gap between germline ends came to 21 bases. Germline CDR1 and CDR2: MNHEY and SMNVEV (reference sequence). For the CDR3, the DNA is TGTGCCAGCAGTTTATCCTCTACTTCCACAGTCCGAACTTCACCCCTCCACTTT. It encodes CASSLSSTSTVRTSPLHF.

This chain links TRBV6-2 or TRBV6-3 with TRBJ2-7; no clear D. CDR1 MNHEY and CDR2 SVGEGT come from the germline V gene. The CDR3 has 12 amino acids. Trimming cost V 8 bases and J 2 bases, with 10 bases left between them. CDR3 sequence reads: CASGPAPYEQYV. CDR3 coding DNA: TGTGCCAGCGGGCCTGCCCCCTACGAGCAGTACGTC.

This clonotype was seen only a few times. The rearrangement links TRBV27 to TRBJ2-2, with D perhaps TRBD2 (6 bases). V dropped 3 bases and J dropped 4 bases, with 9 bases sitting between them. Germline V gene lookup returns CDR1 MNHEY and CDR2 SMNVEV (reference sequence). This CDR3 contains 14 residues. The CDR3 DNA sequence: TGTGCCAGCAGTTTGGGGGGTGCCACCGGGGAGCTGTTTTTT. As protein: CASSLGGATGELFF.

V usage is TRBV5-4 and J usage is TRBJ2-1; possible D gene TRBD2, 6 bases. The CDR3 length is 15 residues. V shed 4 bases and J shed 6 bases, with 17 bases lying between them. Per germline, CDR1 SGHNT and CDR2 YYREEE (reference sequence). CDR3 protein: CASSLTRGTGNEQFF. CDR3 in DNA: TGTGCCAGCAGCCTAACCCGGGGGACCGGCAATGAGCAGTTCTTC.

The J gene is TRBJ1-2, the V gene TRBV4-3; the D is unclear. V was clipped by 0 bases and J by 5 bases, with 10 bases between them. Germline V gene sequence: CDR1 LGHNA, CDR2 YSLEER. The CDR3 is made up of 14 amino acids. The CDR3 protein is CASSQDTGGYGYTF. The CDR3 DNA sequence: TGCGCCAGCAGCCAAGATACGGGTGGTTATGGCTACACCTTC.

This clonotype was observed a handful of times. The chain couples TRBV2 to TRBJ2-5; 7 nucleotides line up with TRBD2. The V gene end was trimmed by 8 bases and the J gene end by 1 base; junction bases not matched to a gene: 7. Germline V gene sequence: CDR1 SNHLY, CDR2 FYNNEI. The CDR3 consists of 14 residues. The CDR3 DNA follows: TGTGCCAGCCCCGAGCGGGGTTCCCAAGAGACCCAGTACTTC. Residues: CASPERGSQETQYF.

Only a few counts were recorded for this clonotype. V is TRBV4-2 and J is TRBJ1-1; D is perhaps TRBD1 (6 bases). Germline CDR1 reads LGHNA; CDR2 reads YNFKEQ. V was clipped by 0 bases and J by 1 base, with 12 bases between them. The CDR3 sequence is 16 residues long. Here the CDR3 reads CASSQEVGAANTEAFF. In DNA form, the CDR3 reads TGTGCCAGCAGCCAAGAGGTGGGGGCGGCGAACACTGAAGCTTTCTTT.

This rearrangement joins TRBV29-1 to TRBJ2-3; D tentatively reads TRBD1 or TRBD2 (6 bases each). The V gene's germline CDR1 is SQVTM and CDR2 ANQGSEA. Trimming removed 1 base from V and 0 bases from J, with 8 bases in between. The length of the CDR3 is 14 residues. The CDR3 spells CSVEGGASTDTQYF. CDR3 in DNA: TGCAGCGTTGAAGGGGGGGCGAGCACAGATACGCAGTATTTT.

This clonotype was found many times. The chain employs TRBV6-5 and TRBJ1-2; D is perhaps TRBD1 (6 bases). The CDR3 extends over 17 amino acids. V shed 0 bases and J shed 8 bases, with 22 bases lying between them. In germline, CDR1 is MNHEY, CDR2 SVGAGI. CDR3 residues: CASSYSIAGWGARGYTF. For the CDR3, the DNA is TGTGCCAGCAGTTACTCGATCGCGGGATGGGGGGCTAGGGGCTACACCTTC.

The V gene is TRBV19, the J gene TRBJ2-2; D is uncertain. In germline, CDR1 is LNHDA, CDR2 SQIVND (reference sequence). The CDR3 contains 15 residues. V lost 3 bases, J lost 0 bases, and 8 bases lay in between. The CDR3 DNA is TGTGCCAGTAGTATGTCGGACCCGAACACCGGGGAGCTGTTTTTT. Residues: CASSMSDPNTGELFF. Filled out from reference TRBV19 and TRBJ2-2, the complete variable domain reads DGGITQSPKYLFRKEGQNVTLSCEQNLNHDAMYWYRQDPGQGLRLIYYSQIVNDFQKGDIAEGYSVSREKKESFPLTVTSAQKNPTAFYLCASSMSDPNTGELFFGEGSRLTVL.

This clonotype showed up just a few times. The rearrangement uses TRBV15 and TRBJ2-4; the D gene is possibly TRBD1 (6 bases). Looked up from germline, CDR1 is LNHNV and CDR2 is YYDKDF (reference sequence). This CDR3 spans 16 amino acids. V was shortened by 4 bases and J by 2 bases, with 15 bases between the two germline ends. The CDR3 is CATSILDRLTKNIQYF. The CDR3 bases are TGTGCCACCAGCATCCTAGACAGGCTTACCAAAAACATTCAGTACTTC.

This clonotype turned up a few times. This sequence joins TRBV6-5 and TRBJ2-4, with 8 bases lining up with TRBD1. This CDR3 region has 15 residues. Trimming at V came to 7 bases and at J to 4 bases, leaving 9 bases not matched to a gene. In germline, CDR1 is MNHEY, CDR2 SVGAGI. The CDR3 loop is CASNYPGGKKNIQYF. CDR3 nucleotides: TGTGCCAGCAACTACCCAGGGGGCAAGAAAAACATTCAGTACTTC.

The chain combines TRBV5-5 with TRBJ1-6, with D uncertain. CDR1 is SGHKS, CDR2 YYEKEE, per germline (reference sequence). The ends were cut back, 2 bases at V and 9 bases at J, with 9 bases in the middle. This CDR3 has 13 residues. The chain's CDR3 is CASSLGIGSPLHF. The DNA of the CDR3 is TGTGCCAGCAGCTTAGGGATAGGTTCACCCCTCCACTTT.

This clonotype has a handful of counts. This chain links TRBV5-4 with TRBJ2-7, with a possible D match to TRBD1 (6 bases). Germline CDR1 reads SGHNT; CDR2 reads YYREEE (reference sequence). The V and J ends lost 3 bases and 3 bases respectively, with 10 bases between them. The CDR3 consists of 13 residues. The CDR3 loop reads CASSYGQLYEQYV. For the CDR3, the DNA is TGTGCCAGCAGCTACGGACAGCTCTACGAGCAGTACGTC.

This clonotype was seen a handful of times. The rearrangement uses TRBV4-3 and TRBJ2-5, with a possible D match to TRBD1 (5 bases). V was pared by 8 bases and J by 3 bases, with 19 bases between. In germline, CDR1 is LGHNA, CDR2 YSLEER. The CDR3 contains 15 residues. The CDR3 loop is CASRPNQGSKETQYF. The CDR3 DNA reads TGCGCCAGCCGCCCAAACCAGGGCAGTAAAGAGACCCAGTACTTC.

The CDR3 DNA is TGTGCCAGCAGCTTAGGTTGGGACAATGAGCAGTTCTTC. This codes for CASSLGWDNEQFF. This chain joins TRBV13 and TRBJ2-1, with D unclear. The V end lost 0 bases, the J end lost 5 bases, and 5 bases lay between the germline ends. The CDR3 is made up of 13 amino acids. The germline CDR1 and CDR2 sequences are PRHDT and FYEKMQ (reference sequence). Based on the CDR3 plus reference TRBV13 and TRBJ2-1, the full variable domain is AAGVIQSPRHLIKEKRETATLKCYPIPRHDTVYWYQQGPGQDPQFLISFYEKMQSDKGSIPDRFSAQQFSDYHSELNMSSLELGDSALYFCASSLGWDNEQFFGPGTRLTVL.

This clonotype occurred a few times. J is TRBJ2-5 and V is TRBV12-3 or TRBV12-4; TRBD2 matches 9 bases. Germline trimming cut 3 bases from V and 5 bases from J; bases unmatched to any gene: 7. The CDR3 is made up of 15 amino acids. This chain's CDR3 is CASSFGGGAWETQYF. DNA for the CDR3: TGTGCCAGCAGTTTTGGCGGGGGGGCTTGGGAGACCCAGTACTTC.

This clonotype was seen only a few times. This chain connects TRBV7-9 to TRBJ1-1, with D unresolved. This CDR3 is built from 15 residues. V lost 11 bases, J lost 0 bases, and 19 bases lay in between. Germline V CDR1 and CDR2: SEHNR, FQNEAQ (reference sequence). The CDR3 bases are TGTGCCGTCGGCTTACCCGTATACGTGAACACTGAAGCTTTCTTT. Translated, it gives CAVGLPVYVNTEAFF.